The present T cell receptor beta chain was sequenced within a study of T cell responses to AZD1222 COVID-19 vaccine. For this clone: Its antigen is currently unknown.

Findings and limits, study-wide: Regions left unmutated in variants are reportedly the target of nearly half of spike-specific TCRs. Donors, mostly white British, included more females; clonal diversity was possibly underestimated.

CDR1 and CDR2 from the germline V gene are ENHRY and SYGVKD. V was pared by 3 bases and J by 5 bases, with 2 bases of the junction left unmatched. CDR3 size: 14 residues. Profiling relied on immunoSEQ multiplex PCR, and the TCRdb table lists in-frame clones only, not all of them. The sample includes some 66,000 clones, more than 85% of them seen just once. The rearrangement joins TRBV10-3 to TRBJ2-2; TRBD1 matches 8 bases. Sequenced here: peripheral blood, sampled on day 0 of AZD1222 vaccination. This TCR came from an adult in good health. For the CDR3, the DNA is TGTGCCATCAGTGACAGGGGGCGTACCGGGGAGCTGTTTTTT. This sequence encodes CAISDRGRTGELFF.